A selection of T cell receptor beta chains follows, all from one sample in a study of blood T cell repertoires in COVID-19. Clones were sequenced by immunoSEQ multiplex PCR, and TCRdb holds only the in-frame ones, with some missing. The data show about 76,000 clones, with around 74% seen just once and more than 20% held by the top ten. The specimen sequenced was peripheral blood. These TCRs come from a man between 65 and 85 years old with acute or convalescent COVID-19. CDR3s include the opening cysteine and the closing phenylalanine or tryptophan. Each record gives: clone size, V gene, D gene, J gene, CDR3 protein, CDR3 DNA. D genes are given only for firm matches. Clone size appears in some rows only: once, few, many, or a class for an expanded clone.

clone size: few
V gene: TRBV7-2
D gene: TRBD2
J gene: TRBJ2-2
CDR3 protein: CASSPYASGTNTGELFF
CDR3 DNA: TGTGCCAGCAGCCCCTACGCTAGCGGGACGAACACCGGGGAGCTGTTTTTT

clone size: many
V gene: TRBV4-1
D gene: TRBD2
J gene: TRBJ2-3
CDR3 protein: CASSLLAEPTDTQYF
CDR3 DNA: TGCGCCAGCAGCCTGCTAGCGGAGCCCACAGATACGCAGTATTTT

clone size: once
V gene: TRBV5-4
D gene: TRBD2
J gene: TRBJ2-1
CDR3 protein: CASSLALLADYNEQFF
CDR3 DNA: TGTGCCAGCAGCTTGGCCCTTCTAGCGGATTACAATGAGCAGTTCTTC

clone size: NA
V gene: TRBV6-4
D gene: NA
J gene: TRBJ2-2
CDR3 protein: CASRGREATGELFF
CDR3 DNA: TGTGCCAGCAGGGGAAGGGAGGCCACCGGGGAGCTGTTTTTT

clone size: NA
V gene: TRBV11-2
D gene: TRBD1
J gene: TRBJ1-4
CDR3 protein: CASTPRGQGDAKLFF
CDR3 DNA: TGTGCCAGCACCCCGAGGGGACAGGGGGATGCAAAACTGTTTTTT

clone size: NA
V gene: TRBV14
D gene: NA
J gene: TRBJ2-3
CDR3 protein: CASRQYSSTDTQYF
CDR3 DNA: TGTGCCAGCAGACAGTATTCTAGCACAGATACGCAGTATTTT

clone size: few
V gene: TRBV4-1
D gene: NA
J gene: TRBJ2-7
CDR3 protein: CASSQEPPSGEGTVYYEQYF
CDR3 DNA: TGCGCCAGCAGCCAAGAACCACCATCGGGGGAAGGGACAGTCTACTACGAGCAGTACTTC

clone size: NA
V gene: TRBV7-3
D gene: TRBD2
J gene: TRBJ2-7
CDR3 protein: CASSPGTSGNEQYF
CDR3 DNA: TGTGCCAGCTCTCCCGGGACTAGCGGGAACGAGCAGTACTTC

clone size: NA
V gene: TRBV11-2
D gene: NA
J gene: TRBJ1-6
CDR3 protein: CASSLTGGGNSPLHF
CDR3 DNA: TGTGCCAGCAGCTTAACGGGAGGAGGTAATTCACCCCTCCACTTT

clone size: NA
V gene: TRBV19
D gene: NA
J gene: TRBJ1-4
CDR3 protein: CASSTPPGSKLFF
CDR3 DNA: TGTGCCAGTAGTACCCCTCCCGGGTCTAAACTGTTTTTT

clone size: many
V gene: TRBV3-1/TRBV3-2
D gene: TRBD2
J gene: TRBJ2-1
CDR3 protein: CASSPWTSGNEQFF
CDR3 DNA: TGTGCCAGCAGCCCCTGGACTAGCGGCAATGAGCAGTTCTTC

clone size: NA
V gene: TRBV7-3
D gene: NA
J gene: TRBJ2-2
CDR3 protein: CASSLLGINTGELFF
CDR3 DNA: TGTGCCAGCAGCCTACTAGGAATCAACACCGGGGAGCTGTTTTTT

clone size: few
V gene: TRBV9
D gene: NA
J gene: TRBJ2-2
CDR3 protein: CASNRQGLPTGELFF
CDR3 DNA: TGTGCCAGCAACAGACAGGGACTTCCCACCGGGGAGCTGTTTTTT

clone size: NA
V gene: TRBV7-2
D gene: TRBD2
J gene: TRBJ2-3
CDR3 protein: CASSSIAGGRDTQYF
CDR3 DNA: TGTGCCAGCAGCTCCATAGCGGGAGGAAGGGATACGCAGTATTTT

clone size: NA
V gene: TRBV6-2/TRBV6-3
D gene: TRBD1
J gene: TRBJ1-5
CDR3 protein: CASSYRDRFGANQPQHF
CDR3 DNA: TGTGCCAGCAGTTACCGGGACAGGTTTGGTGCCAATCAGCCCCAGCATTTT

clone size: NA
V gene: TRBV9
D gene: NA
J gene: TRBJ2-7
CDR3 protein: CASSTTRGEREQYF
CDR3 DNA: TGTGCCAGCAGCACCACCAGGGGTGAGCGCGAGCAGTACTTC

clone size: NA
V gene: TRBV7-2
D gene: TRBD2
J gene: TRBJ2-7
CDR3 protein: CASSPPELAGGGYEQYF
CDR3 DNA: TGTGCCAGCAGCCCCCCTGAGCTAGCGGGGGGGGGCTACGAGCAGTACTTC

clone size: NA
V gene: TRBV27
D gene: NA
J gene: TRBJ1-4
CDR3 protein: CASSFLGQGISTNEKLFF
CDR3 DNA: TGTGCCAGCTCCTTCCTGGGGCAGGGGATATCAACTAATGAAAAACTGTTTTTT

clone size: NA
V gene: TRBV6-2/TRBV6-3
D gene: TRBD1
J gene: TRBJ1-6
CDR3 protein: CASSYSRWTGDRSPLHF
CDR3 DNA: TGTGCCAGCAGTTACTCCCGTTGGACAGGGGACCGGTCACCCCTCCACTTT

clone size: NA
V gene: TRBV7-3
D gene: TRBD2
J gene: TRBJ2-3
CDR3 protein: CASSLGTTNTDTQYF
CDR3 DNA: TGTGCCAGCAGCCTTGGGACTACAAACACAGATACGCAGTATTTT

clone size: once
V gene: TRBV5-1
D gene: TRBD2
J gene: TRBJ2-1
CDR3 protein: CASNWASGIDEQFF
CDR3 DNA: TGCGCCAGCAATTGGGCTAGCGGGATCGATGAGCAGTTCTTC

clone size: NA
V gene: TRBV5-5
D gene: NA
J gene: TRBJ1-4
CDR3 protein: CASSLTPGREKLFF
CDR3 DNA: TGTGCCAGCAGCTTGACCCCAGGGAGGGAAAAACTGTTTTTT

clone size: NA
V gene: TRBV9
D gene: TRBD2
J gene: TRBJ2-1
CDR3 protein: CASSGRGERVYNEQFF
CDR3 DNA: TGTGCCAGCAGCGGTCGGGGGGAGCGGGTCTACAATGAGCAGTTCTTC

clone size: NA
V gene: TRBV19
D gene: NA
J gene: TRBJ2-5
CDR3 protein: CASSINDTPRRKTQYF
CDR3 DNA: TGTGCCAGTAGTATAAATGACACTCCCAGACGTAAGACCCAGTACTTC

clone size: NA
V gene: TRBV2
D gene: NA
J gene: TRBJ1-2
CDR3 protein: CASSEEQDLGYTF
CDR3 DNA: TGTGCCAGCAGTGAAGAACAGGACCTCGGCTACACCTTC

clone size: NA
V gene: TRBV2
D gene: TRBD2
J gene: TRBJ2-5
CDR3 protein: CASRIAGLHQETQYF
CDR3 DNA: TGTGCCAGCAGGATAGCGGGACTTCATCAAGAGACCCAGTACTTC

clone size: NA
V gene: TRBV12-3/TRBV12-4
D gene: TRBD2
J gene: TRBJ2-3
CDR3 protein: CASSFIGRNTQYF
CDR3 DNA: TGTGCCAGCAGTTTCATCGGGAGGAATACGCAGTATTTT

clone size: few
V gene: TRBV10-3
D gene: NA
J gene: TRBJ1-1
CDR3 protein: CAITKTGGTEAFF
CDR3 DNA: TGTGCCATCACCAAGACGGGGGGCACTGAAGCTTTCTTT

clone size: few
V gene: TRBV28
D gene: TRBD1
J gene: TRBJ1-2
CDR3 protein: CASSLTGVRYGYTF
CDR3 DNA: TGTGCCAGCAGTTTAACAGGGGTCCGCTATGGCTACACCTTC

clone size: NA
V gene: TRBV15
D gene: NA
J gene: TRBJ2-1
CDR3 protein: CATSARGVQFF
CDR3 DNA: TGTGCCACCAGCGCCCGCGGGGTGCAGTTCTTC

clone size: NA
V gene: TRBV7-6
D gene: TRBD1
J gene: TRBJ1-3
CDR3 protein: CASSFTGGARGNTIYF
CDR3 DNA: TGTGCCAGCAGCTTCACAGGGGGCGCGAGGGGAAACACCATATATTTT

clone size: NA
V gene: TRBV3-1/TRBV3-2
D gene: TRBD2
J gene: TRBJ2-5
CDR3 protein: CASSHPGTTETQYF
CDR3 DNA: TGTGCCAGCAGCCATCCCGGGACTACAGAGACCCAGTACTTC

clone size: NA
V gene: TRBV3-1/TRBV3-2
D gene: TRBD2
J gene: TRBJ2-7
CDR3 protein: CASSLWTSLGYEQYF
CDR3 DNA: TGTGCCAGCAGCCTCTGGACTAGCCTGGGCTACGAGCAGTACTTC

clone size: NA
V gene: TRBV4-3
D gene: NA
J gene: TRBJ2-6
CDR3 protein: CASSQDYRSGGANVLTF
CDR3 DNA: TGCGCCAGCAGCCAAGATTACAGGTCGGGTGGGGCCAACGTCCTGACTTTC

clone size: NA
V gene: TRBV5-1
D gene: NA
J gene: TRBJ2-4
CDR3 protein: CASSLELGVGKNIQYF
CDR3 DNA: TGCGCCAGCAGCTTGGAGTTGGGAGTAGGCAAAAACATTCAGTACTTC

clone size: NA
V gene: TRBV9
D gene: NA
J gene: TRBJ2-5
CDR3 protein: CASSPGEGYQETQYF
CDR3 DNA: TGTGCCAGCAGCCCAGGGGAGGGCTACCAAGAGACCCAGTACTTC

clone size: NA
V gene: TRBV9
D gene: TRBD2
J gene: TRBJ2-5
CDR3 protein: CASSVSGEGFETQYF
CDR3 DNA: TGTGCCAGCAGCGTAAGTGGGGAGGGTTTTGAGACCCAGTACTTC

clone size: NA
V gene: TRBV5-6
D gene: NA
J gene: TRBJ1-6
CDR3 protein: CASSFRDRENSPLHF
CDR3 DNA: TGTGCCAGCAGCTTCCGCGACAGAGAGAATTCACCCCTCCACTTT

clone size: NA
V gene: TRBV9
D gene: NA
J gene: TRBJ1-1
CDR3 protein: CASSSTTRGNTEAFF
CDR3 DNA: TGTGCCAGCAGCTCAACAACCAGGGGGAACACTGAAGCTTTCTTT

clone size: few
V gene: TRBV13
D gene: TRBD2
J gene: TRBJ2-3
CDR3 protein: CASSLRLAGGTADTQYF
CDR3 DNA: TGTGCCAGCAGCTTACGACTAGCGGGAGGGACCGCAGATACGCAGTATTTT

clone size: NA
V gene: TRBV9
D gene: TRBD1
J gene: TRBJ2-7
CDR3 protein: CASSGPARGNEQYF
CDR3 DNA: TGTGCCAGCAGCGGTCCCGCCAGGGGGAACGAGCAGTACTTC

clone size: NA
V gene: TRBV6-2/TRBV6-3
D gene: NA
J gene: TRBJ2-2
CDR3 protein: CASSQEVNTGELFF
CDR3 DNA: TGTGCCAGCAGTCAAGAGGTGAACACCGGGGAGCTGTTTTTT

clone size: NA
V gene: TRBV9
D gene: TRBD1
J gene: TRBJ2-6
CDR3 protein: CASRHQGAGANVLTF
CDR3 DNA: TGTGCCAGCAGACACCAGGGGGCCGGGGCCAACGTCCTGACTTTC

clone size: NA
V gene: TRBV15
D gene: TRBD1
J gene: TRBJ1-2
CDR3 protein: CATSRDRLNYGYTF
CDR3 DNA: TGTGCCACCAGCCGGGACAGACTTAACTATGGCTACACCTTC

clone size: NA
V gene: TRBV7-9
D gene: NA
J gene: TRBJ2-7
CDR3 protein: CASSLTPGYEQYF
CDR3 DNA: TGTGCCAGCAGCTTGACCCCCGGGTACGAGCAGTACTTC

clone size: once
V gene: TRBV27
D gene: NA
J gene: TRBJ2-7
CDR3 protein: CASSEGPYEQYF
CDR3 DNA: TGTGCCAGCAGTGAGGGCCCCTACGAGCAGTACTTC

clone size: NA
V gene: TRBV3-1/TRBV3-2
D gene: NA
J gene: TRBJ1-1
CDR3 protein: CASSQDIRGTRAFF
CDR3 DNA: TGTGCCAGCAGCCAAGACATTAGGGGTACTCGGGCTTTCTTT

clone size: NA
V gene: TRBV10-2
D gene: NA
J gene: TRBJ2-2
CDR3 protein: CASSETGANTGELFF
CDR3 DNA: TGCGCCAGCAGTGAGACGGGAGCGAACACCGGGGAGCTGTTTTTT

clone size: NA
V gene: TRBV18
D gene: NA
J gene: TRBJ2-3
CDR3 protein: CASSTLGSTDTQYF
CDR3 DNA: TGTGCCAGCTCAACTCTAGGAAGCACAGATACGCAGTATTTT

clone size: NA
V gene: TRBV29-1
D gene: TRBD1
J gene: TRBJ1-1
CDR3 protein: CSVLQGGSTEAFF
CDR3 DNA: TGCAGCGTCCTACAGGGGGGCTCGACTGAAGCTTTCTTT

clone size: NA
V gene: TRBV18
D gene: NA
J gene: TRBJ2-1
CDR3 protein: CASSNFASRGGEQFF
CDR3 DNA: TGTGCCAGCTCAAACTTCGCCTCGAGGGGAGGTGAGCAGTTCTTC

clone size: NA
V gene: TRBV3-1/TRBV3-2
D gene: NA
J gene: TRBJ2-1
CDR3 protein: CASRDFYNEQFF
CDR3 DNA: TGTGCCAGCAGGGACTTCTACAATGAGCAGTTCTTC

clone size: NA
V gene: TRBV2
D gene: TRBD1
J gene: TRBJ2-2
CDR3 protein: CASSVGGVLNTGELFF
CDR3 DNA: TGTGCCAGCAGTGTAGGGGGCGTCCTGAACACCGGGGAGCTGTTTTTT

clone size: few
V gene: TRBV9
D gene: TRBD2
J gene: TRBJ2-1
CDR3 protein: CASSVEGTRGNEQFF
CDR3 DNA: TGTGCCAGCAGCGTAGAAGGGACTAGGGGCAATGAGCAGTTCTTC

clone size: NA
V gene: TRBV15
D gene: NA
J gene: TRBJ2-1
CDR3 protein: CATSRGGTTYNEQFF
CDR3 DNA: TGTGCCACCAGCAGAGGAGGGACAACCTACAATGAGCAGTTCTTC

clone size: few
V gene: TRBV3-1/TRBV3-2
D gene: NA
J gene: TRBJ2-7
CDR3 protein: CASSLTPTYEQYF
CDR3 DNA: TGTGCCAGCAGCCTAACTCCTACCTACGAGCAGTACTTC

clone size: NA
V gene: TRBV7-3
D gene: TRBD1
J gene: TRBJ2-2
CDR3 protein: CASSLGDRVTGELFF
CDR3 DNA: TGTGCCAGCAGCTTAGGCGACAGGGTCACCGGGGAGCTGTTTTTT